This T cell receptor (beta chain) emerged from a study of blood T cells in healthy people across ages. General observations from the study: A greater number of naive CD4+ cells and higher diversity distinguished long-lived donors from aged donors. With naive T cell percentage, TCR beta diversity showed a strong correlation.

Then a second PCR, running about 7 to 11 cycles, was carried out with a sample-barcoded 5' primer and a J-beta primer mix. TCRdb analysed the 5' RACE reads with MiXCR anew, one entry per CDR3 protein. The data show 1.6 million or so distinct CDR3 sequences, 30% to 35% seen once. A few counts support this clonotype. No antigen is known for it. The clonotype originates from a woman under 40 in good health. The sample consisted of blood.

This chain's CDR3 is CAWSAGIGTHTDTQYF. CDR3 nucleotides: TGTGCCTGGAGTGCCGGTATCGGGACACACACAGATACGCAGTATTTT. The chain combines TRBV30 with TRBJ2-3, with D maybe TRBD1 (6 bases). The V and J ends lost 1 base and 2 bases respectively, with 16 bases between them. The CDR3 is 16 residues long. Looked up from germline, CDR1 is GTSNPN and CDR2 is SVGIG (reference sequence).